The clone carrying this T cell receptor (beta chain) has ten or more counts. MiXCR was run by TCRdb on the 5' RACE reads, yielding one entry per CDR3 protein. There are some 40,000 distinct CDR3 sequences in the sample; roughly 4% occur only once, and approximately 11% lies in the top ten. The sample belongs to a study of early T cells in non-severe SARS-CoV-2 infection. The CDR3 consists of 16 residues. Between the trimmed V and J ends, which lost 5 bases and 4 bases, there was a span of 17 bases. Germline-derived CDR1 and CDR2 are SEHNR and FQNEAQ (reference sequence). The V and J genes are TRBV7-9 and TRBJ2-2, with TRBD1 as a possible D gene (6 bases). The TCR originated in an adult who was a healthcare worker with PCR-confirmed SARS-CoV-2 infection or an uninfected control (not recorded which). The specimen was whole blood. The CDR3 nucleotides are TGTGCCAGCAGCCAACAGGGACCGAGAATCACCGGGGAGCTGTTTTTT. It encodes CASSQQGPRITGELFF.